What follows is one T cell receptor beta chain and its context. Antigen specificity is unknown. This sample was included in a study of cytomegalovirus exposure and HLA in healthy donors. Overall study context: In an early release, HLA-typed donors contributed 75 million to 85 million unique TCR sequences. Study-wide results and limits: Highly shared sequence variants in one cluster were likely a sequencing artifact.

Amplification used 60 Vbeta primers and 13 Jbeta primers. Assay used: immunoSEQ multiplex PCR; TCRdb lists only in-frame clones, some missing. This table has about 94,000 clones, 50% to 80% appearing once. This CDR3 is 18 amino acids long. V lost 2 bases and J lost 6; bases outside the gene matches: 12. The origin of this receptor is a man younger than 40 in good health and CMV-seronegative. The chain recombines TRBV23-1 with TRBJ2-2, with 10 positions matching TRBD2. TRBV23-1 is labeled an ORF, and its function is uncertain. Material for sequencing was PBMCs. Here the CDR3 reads CASSQLFGSGGAAGELFF. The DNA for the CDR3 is TGCGCCAGCAGTCAACTTTTTGGGAGCGGGGGGGCGGCCGGGGAGCTGTTTTTT.